The 15 T cell receptor beta chains below all came from one sample that was sequenced in a study of response to subunit inactivated influenza vaccine. TCRdb redid the calling of the RT-PCR reads with MiXCR, one entry per CDR3 protein. The sample shows approximately 730,000 distinct CDR3 sequences, roughly 14% of them seen only once. The sample in question was PBMCs from blood, obtained roughly 15 days before vaccination. The receptors here all came from a man aged 50 or older who received an inactivated influenza vaccine.

The gene calls are TRBV5-1 and TRBJ2-1; 7 bases fit TRBD1. The CDR3 covers 15 residues. Germline V gene sequence: CDR1 SGHRS, CDR2 YFSETQ. V trimming: 5 bases; J trimming: 5 bases; junction bases outside the gene matches: 10. CDR3 protein: CASRDRDSVHNEQFF. In DNA form, the CDR3 reads TGCGCCAGCAGAGACCGGGACAGCGTCCACAATGAGCAGTTCTTC.

A few counts support this clonotype. The chain joins TRBV7-3 to TRBJ2-2; D possibly corresponds to TRBD2 (5 bases). Germline CDR1 reads SGHTA; CDR2 reads FQGTGA. Trimming took off 5 bases at V and 2 bases at J, with 9 bases between the two ends. This CDR3 contains 14 residues. DNA for the CDR3: TGTGCCAGCAGCATGAGGGCAAACACCGGGGAGCTGTTTTTT. Amino acid sequence: CASSMRANTGELFF.

The chain links TRBV28 to TRBJ2-5; tentatively, D is TRBD2 (5 bases). V was pared by 10 bases and J by 2 bases, with 14 bases between. This CDR3 contains 13 residues. CDR1 is MDHEN, CDR2 SYDVKM, per germline. The CDR3 here is CAIGPRGQETQYF. The CDR3 DNA is TGTGCCATCGGCCCCAGAGGGCAAGAGACCCAGTACTTC.

This clonotype was detected a few times. The chain links TRBV7-3 to TRBJ2-2; 9 bases map to TRBD2. The J segment lost 2 bases and the V segment lost 2 bases, leaving 6 bases of the junction unmatched. This CDR3 contains 17 residues. Germline values: CDR1 SGHTA, CDR2 FQGTGA. CDR3 sequence (DNA): TGTGCCAGCAGCTTAGGGCTAGCGGGGATTAACACCGGGGAGCTGTTTTTT. Translating it yields CASSLGLAGINTGELFF.

This clonotype was counted between two and nine times. The V and J genes are TRBV12-3 or TRBV12-4 and TRBJ2-3; TRBD1 might be the D (6 bases). The CDR3 spans 14 residues. The germline V and J ends were trimmed by 4 bases and 6 bases, with 14 bases remaining between them. CDR3 loop: CASSYAYQGDTQYF. CDR3 bases: TGTGCCAGCAGTTACGCCTACCAGGGGGATACGCAGTATTTT.

This rearrangement joins TRBV30 to TRBJ2-1; D is unclear. Germline loops: CDR1 GTSNPN, CDR2 SVGIG (reference sequence). V lost 6 bases to trimming and J lost 0 bases, with 12 bases between them. The CDR3 sequence is 14 residues long. The CDR3 reads CACRRPSSYNEQFF. The CDR3 DNA is TGTGCCTGCCGAAGACCTAGCTCCTACAATGAGCAGTTCTTC. Using reference TRBV30 and TRBJ2-1 for the parts outside the CDR3, the full variable domain is SQTIHQWPATLVQPVGSPLSLECTVEGTSNPNLYWYRQAAGRGLQLLFYSVGIGQISSEVPQNLSASRPQDRQFILSSKKLLLSDSGFYLCACRRPSSYNEQFFGPGTRLTVL.

The table lists this clonotype with a few counts. The chain joins TRBV6-2 or TRBV6-3 to TRBJ2-6; 11 bases match TRBD1. The CDR3 runs to 20 residues. Trimming cost V 5 bases and J 3 bases; bases outside gene matches: 15. Germline V gene data show CDR1 as MNHEY and CDR2 as SVGEGT. Written as DNA, the CDR3 is TGTGCCAGCAGTAGGAACCCCGGGACAGGGGGGTACGGTGGGGCCAACGTCCTGACTTTC. Its protein is CASSRNPGTGGYGGANVLTF.

This clonotype was counted between two and nine times. V gene TRBV12-5 combines with J gene TRBJ1-1; perhaps TRBD1 as D (6 bases). V gave up 1 base and J gave up 0 bases, with 9 bases separating them. The CDR3 length is 15 residues. CDR1 LGHNT and CDR2 FRNRAP come from the germline V gene. DNA for the CDR3: TGTGCTAGTGGTTTGGAGGGGGGACTGAACACTGAAGCTTTCTTT. Protein product: CASGLEGGLNTEAFF.

This clonotype has just a few counts. CDR3 bases: TGTGCCAGCAGCGTAGCTAGCGGGAGGGTCGAGGGGACCCAGTACTTC. It encodes CASSVASGRVEGTQYF. The chain employs TRBV9 and TRBJ2-5; 12 bases match TRBD2. This CDR3 is built from 16 residues. V was pared by 0 bases and J by 7 bases, with 7 bases of the junction left unmatched. Germline V CDR1 and CDR2: SGDLS, YYNGEE. Full variable domain (outside the CDR3, taken from reference TRBV9 and TRBJ2-5): DSGVTQTPKHLITATGQRVTLRCSPRSGDLSVYWYQQSLDQGLQFLIQYYNGEERAKGNILERFSAQQFPDLHSELNLSSLELGDSALYFCASSVASGRVEGTQYFGPGTRLLVL.

This clonotype was seen ten or more times. The rearrangement uses TRBV5-1 and TRBJ2-2; D might be TRBD1 (6 bases). Germline V gene lookup returns CDR1 SGHRS and CDR2 YFSETQ. The CDR3 consists of 17 residues. The V end was cut by 0 bases, the J end by 4 bases, with 16 bases between. As DNA, the CDR3 is TGCGCCAGCAGCTTGGCGGCCAGACAGGTCGGCACCGGGGAGCTGTTTTTT. It codes for CASSLAARQVGTGELFF.

The J gene is TRBJ1-3, the V gene TRBV20-1; D call uncertain. CDR3 size: 14 residues. Germline lookup yields CDR1 DFQATT and CDR2 SNEGSKA (reference sequence). V was cut by 3 bases and J by 0 bases, with 9 bases left in between. The CDR3 here is CSARGMNSGNTIYF. CDR3 nucleotide sequence: TGCAGTGCTAGGGGGATGAACTCTGGAAACACCATATATTTT.

The chain joins TRBV29-1 to TRBJ2-1; D is ambiguous. V lost 4 bases to trimming and J lost 7 bases, with 8 bases between them. Germline lookup yields CDR1 SQVTM and CDR2 ANQGSEA. This CDR3 has 11 amino acids. The CDR3 loop reads CSVGLENEQFF. In DNA, the CDR3 is TGCAGCGTTGGATTGGAGAATGAGCAGTTCTTC.

This clonotype appeared once. The V gene is TRBV18, the J gene TRBJ2-5; 10 nucleotides line up with TRBD1. The germline V gene has CDR1 KGHSH and CDR2 LQKENI. V shed 5 bases and J 5 bases; nucleotides not matched to a gene: 8. CDR3 size: 15 residues. The CDR3 here is CASSYTGTGAETQYF. As DNA, the CDR3 is TGTGCCAGCTCATATACCGGGACAGGGGCCGAGACCCAGTACTTC.

This chain connects TRBV2 to TRBJ1-5, with D possibly TRBD1 on 5 matching bases. The CDR3 runs to 17 residues. The ends were cut back, 2 bases at V and 6 bases at J, with 20 bases in the middle. The germline V gene has CDR1 SNHLY and CDR2 FYNNEI. The CDR3 DNA follows: TGTGCCAGCAGTGAAAATTTGGTGTCATGGGGCGGTCAGCCCCAGCATTTT. Its translation: CASSENLVSWGGQPQHF. Combining the CDR3 with reference TRBV2 and TRBJ1-5 gives the whole variable domain EPEVTQTPSHQVTQMGQEVILRCVPISNHLYFYWYRQILGQKVEFLVSFYNNEISEKSEIFDDQFSVERPDGSNFTLKIRSTKLEDSAMYFCASSENLVSWGGQPQHFGDGTRLSIL.

This clonotype was seen at least ten times. The rearrangement uses TRBV5-1 and TRBJ2-7, with 8 positions matching TRBD2. Looked up from germline, CDR1 is SGHRS and CDR2 is YFSETQ. The CDR3 spans 15 residues. The V gene end was trimmed by 2 bases and the J gene end by 3 bases; junction bases not matched to a gene: 7. CDR3 coding DNA: TGCGCCAGCAGCTTTGGTATAGCGGGGAACTACGAGCAGTACTTC. It yields the protein CASSFGIAGNYEQYF.